The 3 T cell receptor beta chains listed next were all sequenced from one sample in a study of T cell repertoires in cytomegalovirus infection. Each CDR3 protein is one row after TCRdb ran MiXCR on the reads. Altogether around 500,000 distinct CDR3 sequences are present, about 39% being singletons, with the ten largest covering 43%. Their antigens remain unidentified. Sequencing was performed on cultured PBMCs, taken from culture after CMV antigen stimulation. Receptor source: a human donor in good health (CMV status not recorded). Some clones in this sample may be carry-over from other donors' samples.

This chain uses TRBV18 with TRBJ2-3; D ambiguous. Germline-derived CDR1 and CDR2 are KGHSH and LQKENI. The CDR3 runs 15 residues. Trimming pared 3 bases from V and 1 base from J, leaving 11 bases between. The CDR3 region has the DNA TGTGCCAGCTCACCCGGCAATGGGGGCACAGATACGCAGTATTTT. It is translated as CASSPGNGGTDTQYF.

This clonotype occurred many times. V usage is TRBV7-2 and J usage is TRBJ2-5; TRBD1 agrees at 8 bases. Germline CDR1 reads SGHTA; CDR2 reads FQGNSA. V shed 5 bases, J shed 5 bases, and the junction held 7 bases outside the gene matches. The CDR3 totals 14 residues. This CDR3 reads CASSLRQGWETQYF. Here the CDR3 DNA reads TGTGCCAGCAGCCTTCGACAGGGGTGGGAGACCCAGTACTTC.

This clonotype has more than one count but fewer than ten. The chain recombines TRBV5-5 with TRBJ2-1; D perhaps matches TRBD2 (6 bases). This CDR3 has 14 amino acids. From germline, CDR1 is SGHKS and CDR2 YYEKEE (reference sequence). The V end was cut by 1 base, the J end by 2 bases, with 7 bases between. The CDR3 protein is CASSLTSPYNEQFF. In DNA form, the CDR3 reads TGTGCCAGCAGCTTGACTAGCCCCTACAATGAGCAGTTCTTC. Full variable domain (missing parts from reference TRBV5-5 and TRBJ2-1): DAGVTQSPTHLIKTRGQQVTLRCSPISGHKSVSWYQQVLGQGPQFIFQYYEKEERGRGNFPDRFSARQFPNYSSELNVNALLLGDSALYLCASSLTSPYNEQFFGPGTRLTVL.